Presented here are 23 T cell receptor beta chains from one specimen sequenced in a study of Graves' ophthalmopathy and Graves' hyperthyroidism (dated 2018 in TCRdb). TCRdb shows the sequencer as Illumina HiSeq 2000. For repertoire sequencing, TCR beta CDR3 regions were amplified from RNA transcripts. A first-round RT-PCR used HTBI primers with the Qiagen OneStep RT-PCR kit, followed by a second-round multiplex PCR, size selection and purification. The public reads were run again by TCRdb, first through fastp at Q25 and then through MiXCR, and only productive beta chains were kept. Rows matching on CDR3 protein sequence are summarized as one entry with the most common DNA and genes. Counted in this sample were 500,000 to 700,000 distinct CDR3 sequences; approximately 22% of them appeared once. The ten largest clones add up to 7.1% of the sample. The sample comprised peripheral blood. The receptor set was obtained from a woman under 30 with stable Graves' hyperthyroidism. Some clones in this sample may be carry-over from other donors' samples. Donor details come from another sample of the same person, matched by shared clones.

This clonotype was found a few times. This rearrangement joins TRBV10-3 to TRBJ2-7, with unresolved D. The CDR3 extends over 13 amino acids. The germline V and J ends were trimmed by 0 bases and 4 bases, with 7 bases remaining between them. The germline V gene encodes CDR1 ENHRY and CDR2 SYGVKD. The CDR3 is CAISESNRYEQYF. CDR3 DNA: TGTGCCATCAGTGAGTCAAACAGATACGAGCAGTACTTC.

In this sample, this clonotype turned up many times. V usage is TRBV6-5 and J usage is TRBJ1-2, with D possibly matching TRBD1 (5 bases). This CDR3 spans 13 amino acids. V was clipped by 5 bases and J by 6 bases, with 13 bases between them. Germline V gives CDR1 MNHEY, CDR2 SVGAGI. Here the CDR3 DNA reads TGTGCCAGCAGTCCCAGTTTAGGGGATGGCTACACCTTC. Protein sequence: CASSPSLGDGYTF.

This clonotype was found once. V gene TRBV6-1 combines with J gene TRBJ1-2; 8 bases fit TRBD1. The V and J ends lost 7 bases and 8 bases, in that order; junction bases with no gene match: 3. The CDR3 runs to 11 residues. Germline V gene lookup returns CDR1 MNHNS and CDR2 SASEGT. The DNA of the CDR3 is TGTGCCAGCACTAGACAGGGGGGCTACACCTTC. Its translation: CASTRQGGYTF.

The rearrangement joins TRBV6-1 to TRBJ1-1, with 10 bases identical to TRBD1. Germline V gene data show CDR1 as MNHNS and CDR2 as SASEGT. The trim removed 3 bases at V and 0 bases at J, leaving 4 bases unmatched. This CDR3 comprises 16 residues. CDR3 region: CASSDQGQGMNTEAFF. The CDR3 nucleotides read TGTGCCAGCAGTGACCAGGGACAGGGGATGAACACTGAAGCTTTCTTT.

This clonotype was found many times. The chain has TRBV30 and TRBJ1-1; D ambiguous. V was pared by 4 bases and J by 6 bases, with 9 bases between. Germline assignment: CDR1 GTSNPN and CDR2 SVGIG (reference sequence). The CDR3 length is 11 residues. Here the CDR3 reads CAWMRRAEAFF. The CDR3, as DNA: TGTGCCTGGATGAGGCGGGCTGAAGCTTTCTTT.

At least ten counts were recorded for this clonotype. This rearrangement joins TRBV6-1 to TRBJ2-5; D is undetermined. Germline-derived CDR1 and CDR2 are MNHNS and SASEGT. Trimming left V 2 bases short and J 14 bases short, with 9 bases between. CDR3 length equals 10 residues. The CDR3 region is CASSEFDLYF. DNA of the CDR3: TGTGCCAGCAGTGAATTTGACCTCTACTTC.

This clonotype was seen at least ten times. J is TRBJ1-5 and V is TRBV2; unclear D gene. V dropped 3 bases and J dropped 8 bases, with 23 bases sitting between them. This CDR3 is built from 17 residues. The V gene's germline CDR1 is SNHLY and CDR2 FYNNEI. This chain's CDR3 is CASSDPPAAWALEPQHF. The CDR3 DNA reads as TGTGCCAGCAGTGACCCCCCGGCGGCGTGGGCTCTTGAGCCCCAGCATTTT.

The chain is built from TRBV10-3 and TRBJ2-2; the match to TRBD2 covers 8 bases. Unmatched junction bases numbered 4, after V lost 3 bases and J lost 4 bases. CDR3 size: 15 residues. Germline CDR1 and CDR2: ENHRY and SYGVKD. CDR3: CAISELLAGTGELFF. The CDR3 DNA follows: TGTGCCATCAGTGAACTCCTAGCGGGCACCGGGGAGCTGTTTTTT.

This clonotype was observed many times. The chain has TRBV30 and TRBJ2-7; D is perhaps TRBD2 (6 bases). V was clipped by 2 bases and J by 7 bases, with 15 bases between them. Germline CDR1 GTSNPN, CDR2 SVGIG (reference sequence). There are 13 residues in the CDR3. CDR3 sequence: CAWSHGNRGEQYF. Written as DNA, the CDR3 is TGTGCCTGGAGTCATGGGAACCGGGGGGAGCAGTACTTC.

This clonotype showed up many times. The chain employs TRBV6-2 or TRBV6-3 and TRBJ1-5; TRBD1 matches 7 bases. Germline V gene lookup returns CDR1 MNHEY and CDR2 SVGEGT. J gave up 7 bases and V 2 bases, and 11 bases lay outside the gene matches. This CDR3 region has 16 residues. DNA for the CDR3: TGTGCCAGCAGTTACGACAGGGTTCATGTGCAACAGCCCCAGCATTTT. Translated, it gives CASSYDRVHVQQPQHF.

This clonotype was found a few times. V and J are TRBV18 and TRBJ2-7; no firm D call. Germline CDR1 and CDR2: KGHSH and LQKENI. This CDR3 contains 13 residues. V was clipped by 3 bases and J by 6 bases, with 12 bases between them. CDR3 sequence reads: CASSPTKGSEQYF. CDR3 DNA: TGTGCCAGCTCACCCACGAAGGGCTCCGAGCAGTACTTC.

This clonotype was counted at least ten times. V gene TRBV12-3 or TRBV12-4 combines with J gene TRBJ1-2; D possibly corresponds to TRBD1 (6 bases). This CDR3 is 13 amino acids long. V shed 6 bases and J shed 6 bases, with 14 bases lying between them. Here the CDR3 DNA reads TGTGCCAGCAGAGTCCGACAGGACGATGGCTACACCTTC. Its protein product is CASRVRQDDGYTF.

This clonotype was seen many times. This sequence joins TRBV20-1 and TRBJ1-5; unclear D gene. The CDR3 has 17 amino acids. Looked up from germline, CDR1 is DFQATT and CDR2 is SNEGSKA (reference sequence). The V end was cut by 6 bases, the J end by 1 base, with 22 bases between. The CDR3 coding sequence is TGCAGTGCGAGCCCCATTGTTGGGCTAGGAAGCAATCAGCCCCAGCATTTT. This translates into CSASPIVGLGSNQPQHF.

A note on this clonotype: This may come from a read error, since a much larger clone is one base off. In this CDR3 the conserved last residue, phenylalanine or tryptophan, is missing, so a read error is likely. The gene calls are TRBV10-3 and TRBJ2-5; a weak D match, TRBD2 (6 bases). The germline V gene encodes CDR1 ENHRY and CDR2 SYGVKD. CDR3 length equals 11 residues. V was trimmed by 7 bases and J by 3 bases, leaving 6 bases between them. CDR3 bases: TGTGCCATCACTAGCGAAGAGACCCAGTACCTC. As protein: CAITSEETQYL.

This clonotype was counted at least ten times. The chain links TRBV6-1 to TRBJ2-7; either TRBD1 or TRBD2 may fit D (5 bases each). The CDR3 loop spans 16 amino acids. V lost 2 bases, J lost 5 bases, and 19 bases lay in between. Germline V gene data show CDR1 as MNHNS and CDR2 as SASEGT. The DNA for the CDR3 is TGTGCCAGCAGTGAACGGATGGGGGATATGAGCAACGAGCAGTACTTC. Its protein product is CASSERMGDMSNEQYF.

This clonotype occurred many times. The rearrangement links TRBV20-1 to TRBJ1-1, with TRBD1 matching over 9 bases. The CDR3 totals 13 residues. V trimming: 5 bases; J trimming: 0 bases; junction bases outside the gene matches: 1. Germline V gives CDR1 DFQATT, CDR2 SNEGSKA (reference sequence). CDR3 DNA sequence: TGCAGTGCTTGGGACAGGGTGAACACTGAAGCTTTCTTT. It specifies CSAWDRVNTEAFF.

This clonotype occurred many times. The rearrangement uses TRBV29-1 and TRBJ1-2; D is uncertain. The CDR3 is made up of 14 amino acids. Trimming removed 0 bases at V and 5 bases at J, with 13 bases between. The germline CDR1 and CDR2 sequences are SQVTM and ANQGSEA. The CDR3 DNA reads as TGCAGCGTTGAAGATCCCCGGTGGGGATATGGCTACACCTTC. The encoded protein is CSVEDPRWGYGYTF.

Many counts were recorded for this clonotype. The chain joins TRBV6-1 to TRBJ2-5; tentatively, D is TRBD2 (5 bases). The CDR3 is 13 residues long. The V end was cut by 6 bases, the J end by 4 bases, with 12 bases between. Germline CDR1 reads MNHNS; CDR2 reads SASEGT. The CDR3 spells CASSIRRTETQYF. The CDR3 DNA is TGTGCCAGCAGCATCCGGAGGACAGAGACCCAGTACTTC.

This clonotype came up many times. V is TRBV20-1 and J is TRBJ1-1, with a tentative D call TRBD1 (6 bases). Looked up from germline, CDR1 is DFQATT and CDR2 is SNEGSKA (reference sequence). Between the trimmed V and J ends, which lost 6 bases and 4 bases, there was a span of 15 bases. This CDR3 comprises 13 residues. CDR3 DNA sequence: TGCAGTGCGCCGACGTCCAGGGGCACTGAAGCTTTCTTT. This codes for CSAPTSRGTEAFF.

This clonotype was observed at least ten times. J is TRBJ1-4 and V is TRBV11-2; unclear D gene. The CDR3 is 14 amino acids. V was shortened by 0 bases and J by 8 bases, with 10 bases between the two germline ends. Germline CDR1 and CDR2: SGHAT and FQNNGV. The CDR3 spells CASSLDWLGEKLFF. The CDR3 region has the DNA TGTGCCAGCAGCTTAGATTGGCTGGGGGAAAAACTGTTTTTT.

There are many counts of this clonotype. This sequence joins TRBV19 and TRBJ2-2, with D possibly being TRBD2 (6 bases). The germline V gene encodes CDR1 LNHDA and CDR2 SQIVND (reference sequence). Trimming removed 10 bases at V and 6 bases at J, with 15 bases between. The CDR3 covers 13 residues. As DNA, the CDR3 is TGTGCCACCTATCGTGGGGAGGCCGGGGAGCTGTTTTTT. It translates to CATYRGEAGELFF.

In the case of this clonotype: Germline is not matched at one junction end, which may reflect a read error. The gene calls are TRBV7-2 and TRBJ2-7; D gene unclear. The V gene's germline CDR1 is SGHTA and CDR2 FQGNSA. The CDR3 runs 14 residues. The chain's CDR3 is CASSLRINSYEQYF. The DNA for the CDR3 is TGTGCCAGTAGCTTACGAATAAATTCCTACGAGCAGTACTTC.

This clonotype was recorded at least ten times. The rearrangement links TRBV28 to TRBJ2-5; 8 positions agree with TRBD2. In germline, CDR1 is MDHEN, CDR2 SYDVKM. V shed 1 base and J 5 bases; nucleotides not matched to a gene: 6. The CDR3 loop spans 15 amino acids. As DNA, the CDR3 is TGTGCCAGCAGTTTATTAACGGGAGGGGCGGAGACCCAGTACTTC. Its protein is CASSLLTGGAETQYF.